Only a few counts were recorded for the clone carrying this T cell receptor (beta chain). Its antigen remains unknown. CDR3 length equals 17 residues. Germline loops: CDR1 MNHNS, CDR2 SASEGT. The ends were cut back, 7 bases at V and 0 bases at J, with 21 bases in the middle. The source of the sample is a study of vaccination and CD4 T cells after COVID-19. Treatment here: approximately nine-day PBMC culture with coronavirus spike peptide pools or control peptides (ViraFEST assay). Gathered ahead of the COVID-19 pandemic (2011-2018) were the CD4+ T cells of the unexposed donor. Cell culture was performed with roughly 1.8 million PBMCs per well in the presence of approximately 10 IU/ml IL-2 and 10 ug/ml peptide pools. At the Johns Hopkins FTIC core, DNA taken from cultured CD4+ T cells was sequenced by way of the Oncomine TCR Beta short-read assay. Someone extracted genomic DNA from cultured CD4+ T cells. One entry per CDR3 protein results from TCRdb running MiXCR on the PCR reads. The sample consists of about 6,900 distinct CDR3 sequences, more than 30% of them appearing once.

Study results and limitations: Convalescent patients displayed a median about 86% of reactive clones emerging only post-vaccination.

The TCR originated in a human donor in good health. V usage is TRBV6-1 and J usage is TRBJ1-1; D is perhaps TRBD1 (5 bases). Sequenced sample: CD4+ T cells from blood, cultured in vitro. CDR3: CASTQPPPKDMNTEAFF. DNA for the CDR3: TGTGCCAGCACCCAACCCCCGCCCAAGGACATGAACACTGAAGCTTTCTTT.